These 23 T cell receptor beta chains originate from one sample sequenced in a study of patients and donors after allogeneic stem cell transplantation. MiXCR, run by TCRdb on the RT-PCR reads, gives a single entry per CDR3 protein. This sample yields 900,000 to 1,000,000 distinct CDR3 sequences, of which roughly 18% are seen a single time; roughly 6% belongs to the top ten. The sequencing input was blood, either unsorted or a sorted T cell fraction (not recorded which). Every receptor here comes from a human donor who was either an allogeneic HSCT recipient or a stem cell or donor lymphocyte infusion donor (not recorded which). It is not recorded whose cells these are; they may come from a transplant donor.

The CDR3 loop reads CAWSVPGEAFF. For the CDR3, the DNA is TGTGCCTGGAGTGTCCCGGGGGAAGCTTTCTTT. The chain combines TRBV30 with TRBJ1-1; D unclear. Germline V gives CDR1 GTSNPN, CDR2 SVGIG (reference sequence). V was pared by 0 bases and J by 8 bases, with 7 bases between. The CDR3 covers 11 residues.

This clonotype was detected a few times. The chain employs TRBV7-8 and TRBJ1-4; D remains ambiguous. V was shortened by 6 bases and J by 7 bases, with 9 bases between the two germline ends. The CDR3 length is 12 residues. The germline V gene encodes CDR1 SGHVS and CDR2 FQNEAQ. The CDR3 here is CASRTGGEKLFF. DNA of the CDR3: TGTGCCAGCAGGACGGGTGGTGAAAAACTGTTTTTT.

The chain couples TRBV6-1 to TRBJ1-6; 7 nucleotides align to TRBD1. The V gene's germline CDR1 is MNHNS and CDR2 SASEGT. V gave up 6 bases and J gave up 3 bases; unmatched junction bases: 8. This CDR3 has 16 amino acids. DNA for the CDR3: TGTGCCAGCAGCTTGACAGGGAACCTCTATAATTCACCCCTCCACTTT. This encodes CASSLTGNLYNSPLHF.

This chain links TRBV12-3 or TRBV12-4 with TRBJ1-6; the D gene is possibly TRBD1 (5 bases). This CDR3 is built from 13 residues. V was shortened by 7 bases and J by 7 bases, with 11 bases between the two germline ends. The CDR3 loop reads CASTGTRNSPLHF. CDR3 DNA sequence: TGTGCCAGCACCGGGACGCGAAATTCACCCCTCCACTTT.

This clonotype was seen many times. An end of the junction does not agree with germline; a read error may underlie this. The chain links TRBV7-7 to TRBJ1-5, with D unresolved. This CDR3 has 13 amino acids. The germline CDR1 and CDR2 sequences are SSHAT and FNYEAQ (reference sequence). CDR3 DNA sequence: TGTGCTAGCAGCCTCGAGGAAGGTCAGCCCCAGCATTTT. Translating gives CASSLEEGQPQHF.

CDR3 DNA sequence: TGCGCCAGCAGCTTGGCAACAGGGGACTCTGGAAACACCATATATTTT. Translating gives CASSLATGDSGNTIYF. The chain carries TRBV5-1 and TRBJ1-3; 7 bases align to TRBD1. Germline loops: CDR1 SGHRS, CDR2 YFSETQ. CDR3 length: 16 residues. The V gene end was trimmed by 0 bases and the J gene end by 0 bases; junction bases not matched to a gene: 3.

This clonotype was observed a handful of times. This chain links TRBV4-3 with TRBJ2-5; a possible D gene is TRBD2 (6 bases). Deletions cut 4 bases from V and 2 bases from J, with 20 bases between. This CDR3 region has 17 residues. The germline gives CDR1 LGHNA, CDR2 YSLEER. In DNA, the CDR3 is TGCGCCAGCAGCCCATCTGTACCGGGACTGAATCAAGAGACCCAGTACTTC. It encodes CASSPSVPGLNQETQYF.

The chain combines TRBV5-4 with TRBJ2-5, with TRBD2 matching over 10 bases. After removal of 1 base from V and 1 base from J, the junction contained 4 bases not matched to a gene. The CDR3 covers 16 residues. CDR1 is SGHNT, CDR2 YYREEE, per germline (reference sequence). CDR3 loop: CASSLRLAGAQETQYF. The CDR3 DNA reads as TGTGCCAGCAGCTTGAGGCTAGCGGGAGCCCAAGAGACCCAGTACTTC.

V gene TRBV6-1 combines with J gene TRBJ1-4; a possible D gene is TRBD1 (6 bases). Between the trimmed V and J ends, which lost 9 bases and 8 bases, there was a span of 19 bases. Per the germline V gene, CDR1 is MNHNS and CDR2 is SASEGT. The CDR3 runs 14 residues. CDR3 DNA: TGTGCCAGTTCGTCTGGGGGGGCGGAGGAAAAACTGTTTTTT. Residues: CASSSGGAEEKLFF.

This clonotype was picked up a small number of times. The CDR3 nucleotides are TGTGCCAGCAGCTTGGGTAGCGGGGTGAGCACAGATACGCAGTATTTT. Translated: CASSLGSGVSTDTQYF. The chain has TRBV5-8 and TRBJ2-3; TRBD2 matches at 8 bases. The CDR3 has 16 residues. Germline V gene sequence: CDR1 SGHTS, CDR2 YDEGEE. The V segment lost 0 bases and the J segment 0 bases; nucleotides outside the gene matches: 3. Together with reference TRBV5-8 and TRBJ2-3, the CDR3 gives the full variable domain: EAGVTQSPTHLIKTRGQQATLRCSPISGHTSVYWYQQALGLGLQFLLWYDEGEERNRGNFPPRFSGRQFPNYSSELNVNALELEDSALYLCASSLGSGVSTDTQYFGPGTRLTVL.

The chain couples TRBV12-3 or TRBV12-4 to TRBJ2-1; 11 nucleotides match TRBD1. This CDR3 spans 16 amino acids. V shed 7 bases, J shed 6 bases, and the junction held 11 bases outside the gene matches. For the CDR3, the DNA is TGTGCCAGCACCCCCCACCGCGGACAGGGGGCCAATGAGCAGTTCTTC. This sequence encodes CASTPHRGQGANEQFF.

The V gene is TRBV11-2, the J gene TRBJ2-2; D not certain. The germline V gene encodes CDR1 SGHAT and CDR2 FQNNGV. The CDR3 is 14 amino acids. Deletions cut 4 bases from V and 4 bases from J, with 10 bases between. In DNA, the CDR3 is TGTGCCAGCAGCTACAGCGTCGGCACCGGGGAGCTGTTTTTT. It codes for CASSYSVGTGELFF.

CDR3: CATSRVGVDGGELFF. The CDR3 DNA is TGTGCCACCAGCAGAGTCGGCGTAGATGGCGGGGAGCTGTTTTTT. The chain carries TRBV15 and TRBJ2-2; no clear D gene. In germline, CDR1 is LNHNV, CDR2 YYDKDF (reference sequence). This CDR3 comprises 15 residues. V shed 1 base and J shed 7 bases, with 13 bases lying between them. Drawing the rest from reference TRBV15 and TRBJ2-2, the complete variable domain is DAMVIQNPRYQVTQFGKPVTLSCSQTLNHNVMYWYQQKSSQAPKLLFHYYDKDFNNEADTPDNFQSRRPNTSFCFLDIRSPGLGDTAMYLCATSRVGVDGGELFFGEGSRLTVL.

With regard to this clonotype: This sequence may be a read error, since a much larger clone differs from it by one base. The V and J genes are TRBV25-1 and TRBJ2-7; 11 bases agree with TRBD2. The CDR3 is 14 residues long. CDR1 is MGHDK, CDR2 SYGVNS, per germline. The ends lost 6 bases at V and 3 bases at J; junction bases unmatched: 4. This CDR3 reads CASRSTSGGYEQYF. The CDR3, as DNA: TGTGCCAGCAGATCTACTAGCGGGGGCTACGAGCAGTACTTC.

The table lists this clonotype with a few counts. The chain is built from TRBV12-3 or TRBV12-4 and TRBJ1-2; tentatively, D is TRBD1 (5 bases). The CDR3 has 15 amino acids. V was shortened by 4 bases and J by 2 bases, with 14 bases between the two germline ends. Here the CDR3 DNA reads TGTGCCAGCAGTTCCCCGCGGACAAGGAACTATGGCTACACCTTC. Amino acid sequence: CASSSPRTRNYGYTF.

This rearrangement joins TRBV4-2 to TRBJ2-5, with D possibly being TRBD1 (6 bases). Trimming removed 1 base at V and 5 bases at J, with 11 bases between. In germline, CDR1 is LGHNA, CDR2 YNFKEQ. CDR3 length: 14 amino acids. CDR3 nucleotides: TGTGCCAGCAGCCAAGGGGGGCCTGGGGAGACCCAGTACTTC. Amino acids: CASSQGGPGETQYF.

This clonotype was detected only a few times. The rearrangement joins TRBV10-3 to TRBJ1-1; 7 nucleotides align to TRBD1. Germline-derived CDR1 and CDR2 are ENHRY and SYGVKD. The CDR3 is 13 residues long. Trimming removed 10 bases from V and 1 base from J; junction bases left unmatched: 6. The CDR3 protein is CATPTGTNTEAFF. CDR3 coding DNA: TGTGCCACCCCGACAGGGACGAACACTGAAGCTTTCTTT.

The J gene is TRBJ2-5, the V gene TRBV20-1; D is ambiguous. CDR1 DFQATT and CDR2 SNEGSKA come from the germline V gene (reference sequence). Deletions cut 0 bases from V and 1 base from J, with 9 bases between. This CDR3 comprises 14 residues. This CDR3 is CSAREESPQETQYF. The CDR3 DNA reads TGCAGTGCTAGAGAGGAGAGCCCCCAAGAGACCCAGTACTTC.

V and J are TRBV5-1 and TRBJ2-2; 9 bases are shared with TRBD2. Trimming took 6 bases from V and 3 from J; bases not matched to a gene: 9. The CDR3 contains 16 residues. Per the germline V gene, CDR1 is SGHRS and CDR2 is YFSETQ. The CDR3 here is CASTSGLARDTGELFF. DNA of the CDR3: TGCGCCAGCACCTCCGGACTAGCGAGGGACACCGGGGAGCTGTTTTTT.

V usage is TRBV25-1 and J usage is TRBJ1-2; possible D gene TRBD1, 6 bases. This CDR3 comprises 16 residues. Deletions cut 2 bases from V and 5 bases from J, with 18 bases between. CDR1 MGHDK and CDR2 SYGVNS come from the germline V gene. The CDR3 coding sequence is TGTGCCAGCAGTGAAGCAGGGGCCCGCTTGGATTATGGCTACACCTTC. Translation gives CASSEAGARLDYGYTF.

The rearrangement uses TRBV2 and TRBJ1-2; 8 bases align to TRBD1. J was trimmed by 4 bases and V by 6 bases; bases with no gene match: 16. Looked up from germline, CDR1 is SNHLY and CDR2 is FYNNEI. The CDR3 covers 17 residues. As DNA, the CDR3 is TGTGCCAGCAGCAGGGGGACAGGCGCTCCTCACTTCTATGGCTACACCTTC. The encoded protein is CASSRGTGAPHFYGYTF.

The CDR3 spells CASSRPHLNTEAFF. As DNA, the CDR3 is TGTGCCAGCAGTCGACCCCATTTGAACACTGAAGCTTTCTTT. The chain links TRBV27 to TRBJ1-1; D not certain. V lost 5 bases and J lost 0, with 10 bases in between. The CDR3 loop spans 14 amino acids. Germline V CDR1 and CDR2: MNHEY, SMNVEV (reference sequence).

V gene TRBV20-1 combines with J gene TRBJ2-7; D may be TRBD2 (5 bases). This CDR3 is built from 15 residues. Per the germline V gene, CDR1 is DFQATT and CDR2 is SNEGSKA (reference sequence). V was trimmed by 0 bases and J by 0 bases, leaving 12 bases between them. CDR3 protein: CSARDQGLASYEQYF. CDR3 DNA sequence: TGCAGTGCTAGAGATCAAGGACTCGCCTCCTACGAGCAGTACTTC.